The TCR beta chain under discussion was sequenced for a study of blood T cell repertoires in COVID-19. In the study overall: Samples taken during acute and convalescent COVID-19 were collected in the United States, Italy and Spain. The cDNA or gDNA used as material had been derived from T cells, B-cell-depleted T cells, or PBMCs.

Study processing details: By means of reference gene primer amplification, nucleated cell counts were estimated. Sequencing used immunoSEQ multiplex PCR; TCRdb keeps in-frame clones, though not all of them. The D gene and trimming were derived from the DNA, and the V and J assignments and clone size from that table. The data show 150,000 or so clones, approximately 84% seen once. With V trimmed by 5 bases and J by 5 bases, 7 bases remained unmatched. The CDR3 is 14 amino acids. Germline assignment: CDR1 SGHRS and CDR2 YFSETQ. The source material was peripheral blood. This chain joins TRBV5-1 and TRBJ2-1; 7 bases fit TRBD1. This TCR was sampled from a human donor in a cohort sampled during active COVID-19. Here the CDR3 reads CASSRQGPHNEQFF. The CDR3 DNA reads TGCGCCAGCAGTCGACAGGGTCCCCACAATGAGCAGTTCTTC.